The 32 T cell receptor beta chains presented below share a single source sample, sequenced in a study of shared clonotypes between healthy human individuals. Some clones are missing from TCRdb's copy, which holds only in-frame ones; the method was immunoSEQ multiplex PCR. The table records 1.6 million or so clones, about 98.5% of them present only once. The sequenced sample was naive CD4+ T cells sorted from blood. Subset indicated: CD45RA+ positively selected. These receptors originate from a young man in good health.

The V call is TRBV5-6, the J call TRBJ2-1; D perhaps matches TRBD2 (5 bases). V was pared by 3 bases and J by 4 bases, with 11 bases between. CDR1 and CDR2 (germline): SGHDT, YYEEEE. The CDR3 has 14 amino acids. The CDR3 region has the DNA TGTGCCAGCAGCTCGTTGAGGGTTTACAATGAGCAGTTCTTC. Translated: CASSSLRVYNEQFF.

The chain uses TRBV7-8 and TRBJ2-7; 7 nucleotides line up with TRBD2. The V segment lost 1 base and the J segment 2 bases; nucleotides outside the gene matches: 5. This CDR3 has 15 residues. Germline values: CDR1 SGHVS, CDR2 FQNEAQ. The CDR3 nucleotides read TGTGCCAGCAGCTTAGAGGCGGGAGCCGCCTACGAGCAGTACTTC. Its translation is CASSLEAGAAYEQYF. The variable domain in full, with the rest retrieved from reference TRBV7-8 and TRBJ2-7, is GAGVSQSPRYKVAKRGQDVALRCDPISGHVSLFWYQQALGQGPEFLTYFQNEAQLDKSGLPSDRFFAERPEGSVSTLKIQRTQQEDSAVYLCASSLEAGAAYEQYFGPGTRLTVT.

The CDR3 DNA sequence: TGTGCCAGCAGCCCGGGGGCGCGACAAGTAGGGGTTGAGGAGCAGTTCTTC. This codes for CASSPGARQVGVEEQFF. The V and J genes are TRBV5-4 and TRBJ2-1, with D perhaps matching TRBD1 or TRBD2 (6 bases each). The CDR3 spans 17 residues. Between the trimmed V and J ends, which lost 4 bases and 10 bases, there was a span of 27 bases. Looked up from germline, CDR1 is SGHNT and CDR2 is YYREEE (reference sequence).

The chain carries TRBV2 and TRBJ1-5; D is uncertain. The CDR3 is 15 residues long. From germline, CDR1 is SNHLY and CDR2 FYNNEI. Trimming left V 5 bases short and J 5 bases short, with 16 bases between. CDR3 sequence: CASSLIKEGYQPQHF. The CDR3 bases are TGTGCCAGCAGTTTAATAAAGGAGGGCTATCAGCCCCAGCATTTT.

The chain links TRBV2 to TRBJ2-2; 9 bases line up with TRBD2. Germline V lookup: CDR1 SNHLY, CDR2 FYNNEI. The V gene end was trimmed by 7 bases and the J gene end by 0 bases; junction bases not matched to a gene: 9. The CDR3 extends over 17 amino acids. CDR3 DNA sequence: TGTGCCAGCAAAATTGCGGGAGGGGTATCGAACACCGGGGAGCTGTTTTTT. Residues: CASKIAGGVSNTGELFF.

The V and J genes are TRBV18 and TRBJ1-5; maybe TRBD1 (6 bases). The germline V gene has CDR1 KGHSH and CDR2 LQKENI. Trimming pared 3 bases from V and 3 bases from J, leaving 12 bases between. The CDR3 runs to 15 residues. The DNA of the CDR3 is TGTGCCAGCTCACCGGATGGACAGATCAATCAGCCCCAGCATTTT. It translates to CASSPDGQINQPQHF.

For this clone: The same CDR3 also results from other DNA sequences found in this sample. The chain recombines TRBV5-1 with TRBJ1-2; 7 bases are shared with TRBD1. Trimming took 0 bases from V and 4 from J; bases not matched to a gene: 3. The germline V gene has CDR1 SGHRS and CDR2 YFSETQ. The CDR3 has 14 residues. The CDR3 here is CASSLGTGPYGYTF. The CDR3 nucleotides read TGCGCCAGCAGCTTGGGGACAGGACCCTATGGCTACACCTTC. Drawing the rest from reference TRBV5-1 and TRBJ1-2, the complete variable domain is KAGVTQTPRYLIKTRGQQVTLSCSPISGHRSVSWYQQTPGQGLQFLFEYFSETQRNKGNFPGRFSGRQFSNSRSEMNVSTLELGDSALYLCASSLGTGPYGYTFGSGTRLTVV.

This chain's CDR3 is CASSLYPSGGSGNTIYF. CDR3 bases: TGTGCCAGCAGTTTATACCCCTCGGGAGGGTCTGGAAACACCATATATTTT. This chain joins TRBV28 and TRBJ1-3; D is unclear. The CDR3 is 17 residues long. The germline V gene encodes CDR1 MDHEN and CDR2 SYDVKM. With 1 base removed from V and 1 base from J, the gap between germline ends came to 14 bases.

The V and J genes are TRBV2 and TRBJ1-5; D remains ambiguous. V lost 3 bases and J 4 bases, leaving 10 bases between the germline ends. The CDR3 covers 14 residues. The germline V gene encodes CDR1 SNHLY and CDR2 FYNNEI. CDR3 nucleotide sequence: TGTGCCAGCAGTGATCTTAGGAAGAATCAGCCCCAGCATTTT. Protein: CASSDLRKNQPQHF.

This chain connects TRBV28 to TRBJ2-7; 9 bases are a match to TRBD1. With V trimmed by 2 bases and J by 3 bases, 14 bases remained unmatched. This CDR3 contains 18 residues. The germline gives CDR1 MDHEN, CDR2 SYDVKM. CDR3 sequence: CASSLEGQGSRKIYEQYF. The CDR3 region has the DNA TGTGCCAGCAGTTTAGAGGGACAGGGATCGAGAAAAATCTACGAGCAGTACTTC.

The chain combines TRBV27 with TRBJ1-2; a weak D match, TRBD1 (6 bases). Germline-derived CDR1 and CDR2 are MNHEY and SMNVEV (reference sequence). With 2 bases removed from V and 0 bases from J, the gap between germline ends came to 16 bases. The CDR3 extends over 17 amino acids. The chain's CDR3 is CASSLRPLRQANYGYTF. The CDR3 DNA reads as TGTGCCAGCAGTTTAAGGCCCCTCCGACAGGCTAACTATGGCTACACCTTC.

This clone was observed once. The chain uses TRBV28 and TRBJ1-2; 8 bases agree with TRBD1. CDR3 size: 13 residues. J gave up 7 bases and V 2 bases, and 3 bases lay outside the gene matches. The germline V gene has CDR1 MDHEN and CDR2 SYDVKM. CDR3 nucleotides: TGTGCCAGCAGTTTACAGGGGGCGCCTGGCTACACCTTC. Protein product: CASSLQGAPGYTF.

The chain couples TRBV7-9 to TRBJ2-3; 9 nucleotides agree with TRBD1. Per germline, CDR1 SEHNR and CDR2 FQNEAQ (reference sequence). Trimming took 3 bases from V and 2 from J; bases not matched to a gene: 9. The CDR3 has 17 amino acids. The CDR3 region has the DNA TGTGCCAGCAGCTTTACCCCCGGGACAGGGTACACAGATACGCAGTATTTT. Protein sequence: CASSFTPGTGYTDTQYF.

The CDR3 here is CASSELGDPTDTQYF. The DNA of the CDR3 is TGTGCCAGCAGTGAATTGGGGGACCCCACAGATACGCAGTATTTT. The V call is TRBV25-1, the J call TRBJ2-3, with D possibly being TRBD1 or TRBD2 (5 bases each). Looked up from germline, CDR1 is MGHDK and CDR2 is SYGVNS. The CDR3 length is 15 residues. Between the trimmed V and J ends, which lost 1 base and 2 bases, there was a span of 10 bases.

The V gene is TRBV2, the J gene TRBJ1-1, with a weak D call TRBD1 (6 bases). The V and J ends lost 9 bases and 4 bases respectively, with 18 bases between them. Germline V CDR1 and CDR2: SNHLY, FYNNEI. CDR3 length equals 14 residues. Written as DNA, the CDR3 is TGTGCCAGAGGGGTGGACAGAGCGGCCACTGAAGCTTTCTTT. Protein sequence: CARGVDRAATEAFF.

The chain combines TRBV28 with TRBJ2-7; possibly TRBD1 for D (5 bases). Trimming shortened V by 7 bases and J by 3 bases, and 16 bases separated the two germline ends. Germline CDR1 reads MDHEN; CDR2 reads SYDVKM. The CDR3 has 14 amino acids. In DNA, the CDR3 is TGTGCCAGCAACGCAGGGCCCACCCGCTACGAGCAGTACTTC. Translating gives CASNAGPTRYEQYF.

V is TRBV28 and J is TRBJ2-5; D ambiguous. The CDR3 runs 12 residues. V dropped 7 bases and J dropped 1 base, with 7 bases sitting between them. Germline assignment: CDR1 MDHEN and CDR2 SYDVKM. The CDR3 bases are TGTGCCAGCATCGGAATCCAAGAGACCCAGTACTTC. Its protein is CASIGIQETQYF.

The V call is TRBV6-5, the J call TRBJ1-5, with D possibly matching TRBD1 (6 bases). The CDR3 covers 15 residues. Trimming cost V 6 bases and J 4 bases, with 16 bases left between them. Germline CDR1 MNHEY, CDR2 SVGAGI. CDR3 protein: CASRPEGGRNQPQHF. The CDR3 DNA follows: TGTGCCAGCAGGCCTGAGGGGGGCAGGAATCAGCCCCAGCATTTT.

The V call is TRBV30, the J call TRBJ1-4, with D perhaps TRBD1 (5 bases). The CDR3 extends over 14 amino acids. V was clipped by 3 bases and J by 8 bases, with 16 bases between them. Germline CDR1 GTSNPN, CDR2 SVGIG (reference sequence). The DNA for the CDR3 is TGTGCCTGGAGAAGTGGTGGGACTGCAGAAAAACTGTTTTTT. This encodes CAWRSGGTAEKLFF.

The chain combines TRBV5-1 with TRBJ2-1; D not resolved. Trimming removed 0 bases at V and 4 bases at J, with 17 bases between. In germline, CDR1 is SGHRS, CDR2 YFSETQ. This CDR3 spans 17 amino acids. The CDR3 here is CASSLGPHPRQYNEQFF. CDR3 in DNA: TGCGCCAGCAGCTTGGGGCCCCACCCCCGCCAATACAATGAGCAGTTCTTC.

The chain combines TRBV9 with TRBJ1-1; the D is unclear. Germline CDR1 SGDLS, CDR2 YYNGEE. The CDR3 spans 11 residues. V lost 4 bases and J 7 bases, leaving 8 bases between the germline ends. Here the CDR3 DNA reads TGTGCCAGCAGCCCTAGCCATGAAGCTTTCTTT. As protein: CASSPSHEAFF.

The chain joins TRBV18 to TRBJ2-7, with 9 positions matching TRBD1. The CDR3 has 14 residues. The V gene end was trimmed by 5 bases and the J gene end by 3 bases; junction bases not matched to a gene: 5. Germline V gene lookup returns CDR1 KGHSH and CDR2 LQKENI. CDR3 DNA sequence: TGTGCCAGCTCAAAGGGACAGGGTATCTACGAGCAGTACTTC. Protein sequence: CASSKGQGIYEQYF.

This chain uses TRBV28 with TRBJ1-3; D possibly corresponds to TRBD1 (6 bases). Between the trimmed V and J ends, which lost 8 bases and 0 bases, there was a span of 17 bases. CDR3 size: 16 residues. Germline-derived CDR1 and CDR2 are MDHEN and SYDVKM. CDR3 residues: CASGGSGTLSGNTIYF. As DNA, the CDR3 is TGTGCCAGCGGGGGCTCCGGGACACTCTCTGGAAACACCATATATTTT.

V and J are TRBV27 and TRBJ1-1; D gene unclear. From germline, CDR1 is MNHEY and CDR2 SMNVEV (reference sequence). V was clipped by 6 bases and J by 4 bases, with 12 bases between them. This CDR3 spans 13 amino acids. The CDR3: CASSFRELTEAFF. The DNA of the CDR3 is TGTGCCAGCAGCTTCCGGGAACTCACTGAAGCTTTCTTT.

CDR3 amino acids: CASSLRDSHTGELFF. CDR3 nucleotides: TGTGCCAGCAGCCTACGGGACAGCCACACCGGGGAGCTGTTTTTT. The chain links TRBV21-1 to TRBJ2-2; the D call of TRBD1 is as the table states it, not checked on the DNA. TRBV21-1 is a pseudogene locus. The CDR3 is 15 amino acids.

The J gene is TRBJ2-3, the V gene TRBV7-2; D remains ambiguous. Trimming stripped 1 base from V and 4 bases from J, with 9 bases between. Germline-derived CDR1 and CDR2 are SGHTA and FQGNSA. This CDR3 is built from 14 residues. CDR3 sequence (DNA): TGTGCCAGCAGCTTAGGGCCTAAAGCAGATACGCAGTATTTT. It translates to CASSLGPKADTQYF.

V and J are TRBV5-6 and TRBJ2-7; 14 bases are a match to TRBD2. CDR1 SGHDT and CDR2 YYEEEE come from the germline V gene. The ends lost 6 bases at V and 2 bases at J; junction bases unmatched: 10. The CDR3 runs 17 residues. This CDR3 is CASTLGLAGGKPYEQYF. The CDR3 DNA sequence: TGTGCCAGCACCCTTGGACTAGCGGGAGGCAAACCCTACGAGCAGTACTTC.

V and J are TRBV5-6 and TRBJ2-7; the D call may be TRBD1 or TRBD2 (5 bases each). V was clipped by 2 bases and J by 5 bases, with 14 bases between them. Germline-derived CDR1 and CDR2 are SGHDT and YYEEEE. The CDR3 covers 14 residues. CDR3 bases: TGTGCCAGCAGCTTAGCTCCGGGGCCCCACGAGCAGTACTTC. As protein: CASSLAPGPHEQYF. The variable domain in full, completed from reference TRBV5-6 and TRBJ2-7, reads DAGVTQSPTHLIKTRGQQVTLRCSPKSGHDTVSWYQQALGQGPQFIFQYYEEEERQRGNFPDRFSGHQFPNYSSELNVNALLLGDSALYLCASSLAPGPHEQYFGPGTRLTVT.

The chain links TRBV28 to TRBJ2-3; no clear D. V lost 2 bases to trimming and J lost 5 bases, with 8 bases between them. The CDR3 length is 13 residues. Germline loops: CDR1 MDHEN, CDR2 SYDVKM. The CDR3 DNA follows: TGTGCCAGCAGTTTAAAAGACCAAGATACGCAGTATTTT. Translating gives CASSLKDQDTQYF.

The chain links TRBV29-1 to TRBJ2-6; unclear D gene. The germline V gene encodes CDR1 SQVTM and CDR2 ANQGSEA. This CDR3 has 16 amino acids. The V gene lost 1 base and the J gene lost 0 bases, with 10 bases spanning the gap. The CDR3 loop reads CSVEGGLGSGANVLTF. CDR3 coding DNA: TGCAGCGTTGAAGGGGGATTAGGCTCTGGGGCCAACGTCCTGACTTTC. Combining the CDR3 with reference TRBV29-1 and TRBJ2-6 gives the whole variable domain SAVISQKPSRDICQRGTSLTIQCQVDSQVTMMFWYRQQPGQSLTLIATANQGSEATYESGFVIDKFPISRPNLTFSTLTVSNMSPEDSSIYLCSVEGGLGSGANVLTFGAGSRLTVL.

In this sample, this clone turned up once. This rearrangement joins TRBV18 to TRBJ2-1; TRBD1 is a possible D gene (8 bases). Trimming took off 4 bases at V and 4 bases at J, with 17 bases between the two ends. Germline V gene lookup returns CDR1 KGHSH and CDR2 LQKENI. CDR3 length: 16 residues. In nucleotides, the CDR3 is TGTGCCAGCTCACTAGGACAGGGAGGGGGATACAATGAGCAGTTCTTC. Protein: CASSLGQGGGYNEQFF.

V usage is TRBV18 and J usage is TRBJ2-7; 14 nucleotides align to TRBD2. The V segment lost 6 bases and the J segment 2 bases; nucleotides outside the gene matches: 0. CDR3 size: 14 residues. The germline gives CDR1 KGHSH, CDR2 LQKENI. The CDR3 spells CASSGLAGAYEQYF. In nucleotides, the CDR3 is TGTGCCAGCTCGGGACTAGCGGGAGCCTACGAGCAGTACTTC.